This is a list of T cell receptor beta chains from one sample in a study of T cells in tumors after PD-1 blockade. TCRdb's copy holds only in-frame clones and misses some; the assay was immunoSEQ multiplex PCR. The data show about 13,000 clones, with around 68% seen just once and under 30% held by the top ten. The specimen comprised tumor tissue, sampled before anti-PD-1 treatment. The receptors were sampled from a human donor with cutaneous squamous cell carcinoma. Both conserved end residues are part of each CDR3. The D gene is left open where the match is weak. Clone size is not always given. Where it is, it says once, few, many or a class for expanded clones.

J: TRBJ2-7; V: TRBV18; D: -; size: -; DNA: TGTGCCAGCTCACCACCCCGGGGCAAGGGGTCCTACGAGCAGTACTTC; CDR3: CASSPPRGKGSYEQYF
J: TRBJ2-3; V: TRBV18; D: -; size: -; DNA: TGTGCCAGCTCACCCTACGGCGAGGGTGCCTTAAGGAATACGCAGTATTTT; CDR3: CASSPYGEGALRNTQYF
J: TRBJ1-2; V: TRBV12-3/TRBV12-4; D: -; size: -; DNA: TGTGCCAGTACCCTCGGGCGTTACTATGGCTACACCTTC; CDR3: CASTLGRYYGYTF
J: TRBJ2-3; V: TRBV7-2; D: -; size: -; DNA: TGTGCCAGCAGCCCACAGCTGCGGGGTCGCACAGATACGCAGTATTTT; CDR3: CASSPQLRGRTDTQYF
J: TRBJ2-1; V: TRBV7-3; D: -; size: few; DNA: TGTGCCAGCAGCCCCAAAGCGGGTTCATCCTACAATGAGCAGTTCTTC; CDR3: CASSPKAGSSYNEQFF
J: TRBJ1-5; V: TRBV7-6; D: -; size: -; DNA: TGTGCCAGCAGCTTACGGGGCGATGGCAATCAGCCCCAGCATTTT; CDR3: CASSLRGDGNQPQHF
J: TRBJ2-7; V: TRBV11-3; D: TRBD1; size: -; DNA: TGTGCCAGCAGACGCGACAGGGGATACGAGCAGTACTTC; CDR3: CASRRDRGYEQYF
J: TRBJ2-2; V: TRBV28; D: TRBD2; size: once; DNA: TGTGCCAGCAGGGTAGCGGGGTTCGCGAACACCGGGGAGCTGTTTTTT; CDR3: CASRVAGFANTGELFF
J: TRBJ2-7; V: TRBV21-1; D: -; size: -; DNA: TGTGCCAGCAGCAAAGCGGTAAGGTACTACGAGCAGTACTTC; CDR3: CASSKAVRYYEQYF
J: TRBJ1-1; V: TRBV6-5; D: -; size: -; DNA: TGTGCCAGCAGTTACGCCGGACAGCTAAACACTGAAGCTTTCTTT; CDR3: CASSYAGQLNTEAFF
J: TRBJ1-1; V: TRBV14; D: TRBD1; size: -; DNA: TGTGCCAGCAGCCAAGGACAGGGAAGGTTGACTGAAGCTTTCTTT; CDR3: CASSQGQGRLTEAFF
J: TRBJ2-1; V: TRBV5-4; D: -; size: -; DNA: TGTGCCAGCAGCTTTGCGTACAATGAGCAGTTCTTC; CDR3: CASSFAYNEQFF
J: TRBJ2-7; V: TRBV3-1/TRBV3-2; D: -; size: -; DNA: TGTGCCAGCAGCCAAGCAGGGAGCTCCTACGAGCAGTACTTC; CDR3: CASSQAGSSYEQYF
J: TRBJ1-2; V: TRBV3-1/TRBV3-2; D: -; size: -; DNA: TGTGCCAGCAGCCAAGAGGGGGCAGGGTGGGTCAGGAGTGTATACGGCTACACCTTC; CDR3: CASSQEGAGWVRSVYGYTF
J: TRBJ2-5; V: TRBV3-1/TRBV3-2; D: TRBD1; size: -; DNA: TGTGCCAGCAGCTATTACAGGGGCCGGGGAGAGACCCAGTACTTC; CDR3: CASSYYRGRGETQYF
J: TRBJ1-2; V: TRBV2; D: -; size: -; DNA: TGTGCCAGCAGTTCAAGGACAAGCTATGGCTACACCTTC; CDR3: CASSSRTSYGYTF
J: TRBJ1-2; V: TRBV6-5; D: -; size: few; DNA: TGTGCCAGCAGGAGCCCCAATGCGAATCTCGGCTACACCTTC; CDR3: CASRSPNANLGYTF
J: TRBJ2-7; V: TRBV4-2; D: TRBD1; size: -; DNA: TGTGCCAGCAGCCAAGGGACAGGACGCTACGAGCAGTACTTC; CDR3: CASSQGTGRYEQYF
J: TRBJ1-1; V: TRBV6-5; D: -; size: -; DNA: TGTGCCAGCATCCTAGGGGGGGCAGCAACTGAAGCTTTCTTT; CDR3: CASILGGAATEAFF
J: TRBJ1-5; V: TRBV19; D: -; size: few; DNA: TGTGCCAGTAGTATAGAACAGGGCGTTCCCAATCAGCCCCAGCATTTT; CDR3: CASSIEQGVPNQPQHF
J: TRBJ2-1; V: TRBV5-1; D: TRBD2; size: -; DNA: TGCGCCAGCAGCTTAGCGGGAGAACTCTACAATGAGCAGTTCTTC; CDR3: CASSLAGELYNEQFF
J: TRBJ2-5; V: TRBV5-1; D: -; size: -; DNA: TGCGCCAGCAGCTTGCCTCATCGAGAGACCCAGTACTTC; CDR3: CASSLPHRETQYF
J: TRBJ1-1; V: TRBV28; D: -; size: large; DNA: TGTGCCAGCTGGGCGAACACTGAAGCTTTCTTT; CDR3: CASWANTEAFF
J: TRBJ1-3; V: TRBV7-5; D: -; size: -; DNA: TGTGTCAGAAGACACCTGGGGACAGGGCGAAACACCATATATTTT; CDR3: CVRRHLGTGRNTIYF
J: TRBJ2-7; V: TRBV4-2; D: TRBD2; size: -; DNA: TGTGCCAGCAGCCAAGATAGCGCTAGCGGAGACCTATACGGGCAGTACTTC; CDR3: CASSQDSASGDLYGQYF
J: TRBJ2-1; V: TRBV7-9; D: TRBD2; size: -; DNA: TGTGCCAGCAGCGACACGACTAGCGGGAGTGTCTTC; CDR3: CASSDTTSGSVF
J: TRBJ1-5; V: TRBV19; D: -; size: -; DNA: TGTGCCAGTACCTATCGGGAGGGATTCCAGCCCCAGCATTTT; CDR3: CASTYREGFQPQHF
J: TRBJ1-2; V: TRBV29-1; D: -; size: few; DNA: TGCAGCGTTCCTTCTGCCGCTGGGGGCTACACCTTC; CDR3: CSVPSAAGGYTF
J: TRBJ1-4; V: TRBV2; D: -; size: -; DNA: TGTGCCAGCAGTGAACCTCGCGGAAGTAATGAAAAACTGTTTTTT; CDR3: CASSEPRGSNEKLFF
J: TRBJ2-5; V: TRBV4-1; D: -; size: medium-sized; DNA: TGCGCCAGCAGCCCAAAGACGGTTAGCGGCCATGGGCCCCAGTACTTC; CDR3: CASSPKTVSGHGPQYF
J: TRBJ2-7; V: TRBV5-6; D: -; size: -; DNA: TGTGCCAGCAGCTTTGGGGGCGGAACTGTCTACGAGCAGTACTTC; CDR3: CASSFGGGTVYEQYF
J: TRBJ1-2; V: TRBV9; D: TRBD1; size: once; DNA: TGTGCCAGCAGCCAGAGGACAGGGACCTATGGCTACACCTTC; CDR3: CASSQRTGTYGYTF
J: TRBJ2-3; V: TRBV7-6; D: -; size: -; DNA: TGTGCCAGCAGCTCGAGATTGGGAGATACGCAGTATTTT; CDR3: CASSSRLGDTQYF
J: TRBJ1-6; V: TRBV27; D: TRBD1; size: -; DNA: TGTGCCAGCAGAATGGGGACAGCCAGTAATTCACCCCTCCACTTT; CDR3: CASRMGTASNSPLHF
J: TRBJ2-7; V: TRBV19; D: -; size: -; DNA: TGTGCCAGTAGTGCCAGACGGGGAAATTCCTACGAGCAGTACTTC; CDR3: CASSARRGNSYEQYF